The 14 T cell receptor beta chains below were found in one sample sequenced in a study of response to subunit inactivated influenza vaccine. Via MiXCR, TCRdb re-called the RT-PCR reads, giving one row per CDR3 protein. Of approximately 530,000 distinct CDR3 sequences listed, roughly 13% were seen once; the top ten hold around 13%. The sequences come from PBMCs from blood, collected roughly 47 days after vaccination. These receptors came from a man over 45 who received an inactivated influenza vaccine.

The gene calls are TRBV7-2 and TRBJ2-5, with D possibly called TRBD1 or TRBD2 (5 bases each). Germline CDR1 is SGHTA and CDR2 is FQGNSA. V was clipped by 5 bases and J by 5 bases, with 12 bases between them. This CDR3 region has 13 residues. In DNA, the CDR3 is TGTGCCAGCAGCCGAGGGGTGATGGAGACCCAGTACTTC. It translates to CASSRGVMETQYF.

The V gene is TRBV5-1, the J gene TRBJ1-1; no firm D call. Germline-derived CDR1 and CDR2 are SGHRS and YFSETQ. The CDR3 contains 14 residues. V shed 5 bases and J shed 0 bases, with 11 bases lying between them. This CDR3 is CASRLDGLNTEAFF. CDR3 DNA: TGCGCCAGCAGACTGGACGGTTTGAACACTGAAGCTTTCTTT.

The J gene is TRBJ2-3, the V gene TRBV11-2, with D tentatively TRBD2 (5 bases). Germline CDR1 SGHAT, CDR2 FQNNGV. CDR3 length: 13 amino acids. V was trimmed by 8 bases and J by 6 bases, leaving 15 bases between them. The CDR3 DNA reads TGTGCCAGCCACCCCGAGGGCCGCGATACGCAGTATTTT. It codes for CASHPEGRDTQYF.

This clonotype showed up just a few times. V is TRBV5-4 and J is TRBJ2-7; D is perhaps TRBD2 (5 bases). Trimming took 0 bases from V and 2 from J, leaving 9 bases between them. The CDR3 is made up of 14 amino acids. Germline CDR1 is SGHNT and CDR2 is YYREEE (reference sequence). The CDR3 protein is CASSLAFGAYEQYF. CDR3 bases: TGTGCCAGCAGCTTGGCGTTCGGGGCCTACGAGCAGTACTTC.

This clonotype has just a few counts. The V and J genes are TRBV4-2 and TRBJ2-7; 9 positions match TRBD2. The CDR3 has 15 residues. Trimming cost V 1 base and J 3 bases; bases outside gene matches: 4. The germline V gene has CDR1 LGHNA and CDR2 YNFKEQ. In nucleotides, the CDR3 is TGTGCCAGCAGCCAAGTAGCGGGGGATTTCTACGAGCAGTACTTC. Encoded protein: CASSQVAGDFYEQYF.

This clonotype came up a few times. This chain uses TRBV25-1 with TRBJ2-7, with 8 bases identical to TRBD1. The CDR3 extends over 13 amino acids. V was pared by 4 bases and J by 6 bases, with 5 bases of the junction left unmatched. The germline gives CDR1 MGHDK, CDR2 SYGVNS. The chain's CDR3 is CASSVSGGGEQYF. The CDR3 bases are TGTGCCAGCAGTGTTTCAGGGGGCGGCGAGCAGTACTTC.

This clonotype was recorded many times. The chain employs TRBV5-6 and TRBJ1-1; possible D gene TRBD1, 5 bases. V dropped 0 bases and J dropped 1 base, with 7 bases sitting between them. The CDR3 loop spans 14 amino acids. CDR1 SGHDT and CDR2 YYEEEE come from the germline V gene. The CDR3 here is CASSLGQQNTEAFF. CDR3 sequence (DNA): TGTGCCAGCAGCTTGGGACAGCAGAACACTGAAGCTTTCTTT.

The rearrangement joins TRBV19 to TRBJ2-7, with a weak D call TRBD2 (6 bases). The V gene lost 10 bases and the J gene lost 3 bases, with 25 bases spanning the gap. Looked up from germline, CDR1 is LNHDA and CDR2 is SQIVND (reference sequence). This CDR3 contains 16 residues. CDR3 amino acids: CATSTLGAGSRYEQYF. Here the CDR3 DNA reads TGTGCCACTTCAACCCTAGGGGCGGGGTCACGCTACGAGCAGTACTTC.

This clonotype has at least ten counts. The V call is TRBV2, the J call TRBJ2-3; D possibly corresponds to TRBD2 (6 bases). Trimming stripped 5 bases from V and 0 bases from J, with 12 bases between. Germline assignment: CDR1 SNHLY and CDR2 FYNNEI. This CDR3 is built from 15 residues. CDR3 in amino acids: CASSRGTSSTDTQYF. The CDR3 DNA reads as TGTGCCAGCAGTCGCGGGACTTCTAGCACAGATACGCAGTATTTT.

The CDR3 DNA reads TGTGCCAGCAGCCATCTAGCGGGAGGCGGCGGAGAGCAGTTCTTC. Protein product: CASSHLAGGGGEQFF. The chain is built from TRBV3-1 and TRBJ2-1; TRBD2 matches 11 bases. V trimming: 3 bases; J trimming: 10 bases; junction bases outside the gene matches: 8. This CDR3 comprises 15 residues. Germline-derived CDR1 and CDR2 are LGHDT and YNNKEL (reference sequence).

The chain couples TRBV20-1 to TRBJ1-1; no clear D. There are 14 residues in the CDR3. V was trimmed by 2 bases and J by 1 base, leaving 11 bases between them. In germline, CDR1 is DFQATT, CDR2 SNEGSKA (reference sequence). DNA of the CDR3: TGCAGTGCTAGAACCCCATGGAGGAACACTGAAGCTTTCTTT. This encodes CSARTPWRNTEAFF.

The count of this clonotype is one. The rearrangement links TRBV14 to TRBJ2-3; D gene unclear. Trimming shortened V by 3 bases and J by 6 bases, and 10 bases separated the two germline ends. Germline-derived CDR1 and CDR2 are SGHDN and FVKESK. CDR3 length: 13 amino acids. The CDR3 is CASSQAPFDTQYF. The CDR3 coding sequence is TGTGCCAGCAGCCAGGCCCCCTTTGATACGCAGTATTTT.

This clonotype has a count of ten or more. Compared with germline, one end of the junction differs, possibly owing to a read error. The chain employs TRBV7-9 and TRBJ2-3, with a tentative D call TRBD2 (5 bases). From germline, CDR1 is SEHNR and CDR2 FQNEAQ (reference sequence). The CDR3 is made up of 11 amino acids. For the CDR3, the DNA is TGTGCCAGCAGCGTAGCGGATACGCAGTATTTT. Protein sequence: CASSVADTQYF.

The chain links TRBV7-2 to TRBJ2-3; TRBD2 matches 12 bases. The CDR3 has 15 residues. Trimming cost V 5 bases and J 7 bases; bases outside gene matches: 7. The germline gives CDR1 SGHTA, CDR2 FQGNSA. CDR3 DNA: TGTGCCAGCAGCGCCTCTAGCGGGAGGGCCAATACGCAGTATTTT. As protein: CASSASSGRANTQYF.